One T cell receptor (beta chain) is described in this entry. The antigen remains unidentified. The protocol was immunoSEQ multiplex PCR, while the TCRdb copy is restricted to in-frame clones and leaves out a portion. The table lists 410,000 or so clones, more than 80% of them singletons. The data stem from a study of Ad26.COV2.S vaccination and SARS-CoV-2 variants. The V gene lost 10 bases and the J gene lost 1 base, with 15 bases spanning the gap. Germline V gene sequence: CDR1 MNHEY, CDR2 SVGAGI. The CDR3 has 14 amino acids. Treatment given: roughly 19 received Ad26.COV2.S at low or high dose, single or two shots; about 5 received placebo; per-sample allocation not given. After the first vaccine or placebo injection, samples were drawn on day 63. Overall study findings and caveats: Responses of T cells in total may have been underestimated by the TCR breadth and depth analyses. The study found similar non-spike TCR breadth in vaccine and placebo recipients.

V gene TRBV6-5 combines with J gene TRBJ2-3; D is unclear. This TCR came from a person between 18 and 65 years old who received the Ad26.COV2.S COVID-19 vaccine or a placebo. The sequencing here drew on peripheral blood, taken in a trial of Ad26.COV2.S vaccine versus placebo. In DNA form, the CDR3 reads TGTGCCACAAACCAAGGAATTGGCACAGATACGCAGTATTTT. Translated, it gives CATNQGIGTDTQYF.